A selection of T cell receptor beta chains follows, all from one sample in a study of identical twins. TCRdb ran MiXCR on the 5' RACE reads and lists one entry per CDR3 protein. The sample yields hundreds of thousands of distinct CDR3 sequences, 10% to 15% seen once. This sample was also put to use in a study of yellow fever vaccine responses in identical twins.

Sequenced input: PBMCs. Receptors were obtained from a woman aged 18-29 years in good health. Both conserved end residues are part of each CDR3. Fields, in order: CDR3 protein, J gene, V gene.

CASSRGLSGDEQFF TRBJ2-1 TRBV7-6
CASSSSGNANSPLHF TRBJ1-6 TRBV7-2
CASSFGGAPVGLGSDTQYF TRBJ2-3 TRBV5-1
CASSLARASSYNEQFF TRBJ2-1 TRBV7-2
CASSLGGAGIGEQFF TRBJ2-1 TRBV11-2
CASSSHLGPGGTGELFF TRBJ2-2 TRBV5-1
CASTPWGGRVAGDNEQFF TRBJ2-1 TRBV5-1
CASSFDTSNQPQHF TRBJ1-5 TRBV12-3/TRBV12-4
CASSHAQRGLAVSYEQYF TRBJ2-7 TRBV13
CSVLSRGGYEQYF TRBJ2-7 TRBV29-1
CSLAGLGWEQFF TRBJ2-1 TRBV20-1
CATSRGQGTDTQYF TRBJ2-3 TRBV10-3
CATSRGAISGANVLTF TRBJ2-6 TRBV15
CASRPGQGAGEAFF TRBJ1-1 TRBV11-3
CASSQDLGGLYNEQFF TRBJ2-1 TRBV3-1
CASSAGTPMVETQYF TRBJ2-5 TRBV12-3/TRBV12-4
CATSRNRGQYEQYF TRBJ2-7 TRBV15
CASSSDRDRNTEAFF TRBJ1-1 TRBV12-3/TRBV12-4
CASSYSKGLRETQYF TRBJ2-5 TRBV6-5
CAITGQSTDTQYF TRBJ2-3 TRBV10-3
CACGSRGAVRSYEQYF TRBJ2-7 TRBV28
CASQFRELSYNEQFF TRBJ2-1 TRBV12-3/TRBV12-4
CASSMPTSGGSGGELFF TRBJ2-2 TRBV11-2
CASSDGSSGFTGELFF TRBJ2-2 TRBV5-6
CSVRRSIPGELFF TRBJ2-2 TRBV29-1
CASSPPLLGELFF TRBJ2-2 TRBV12-3/TRBV12-4
CASKASGRPTQETQYF TRBJ2-5 TRBV6-1
CASAGLAGGSETQYF TRBJ2-5 TRBV3-1
CSAALRAGARETQYF TRBJ2-5 TRBV20-1
CASSPIGLVGNEQFF TRBJ2-1 TRBV5-1